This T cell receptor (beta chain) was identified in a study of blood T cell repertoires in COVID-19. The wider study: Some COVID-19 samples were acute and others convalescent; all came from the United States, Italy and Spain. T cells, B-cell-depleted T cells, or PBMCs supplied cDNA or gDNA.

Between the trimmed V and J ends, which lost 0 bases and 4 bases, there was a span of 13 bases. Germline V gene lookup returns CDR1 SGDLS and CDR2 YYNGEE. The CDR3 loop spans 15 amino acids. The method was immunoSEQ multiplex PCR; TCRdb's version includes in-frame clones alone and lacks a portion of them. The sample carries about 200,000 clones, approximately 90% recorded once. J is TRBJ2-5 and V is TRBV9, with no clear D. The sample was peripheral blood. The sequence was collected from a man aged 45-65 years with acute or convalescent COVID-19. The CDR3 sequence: CASSVDPERRETQYF. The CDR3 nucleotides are TGTGCCAGCAGCGTAGATCCCGAGAGGCGAGAGACCCAGTACTTC.